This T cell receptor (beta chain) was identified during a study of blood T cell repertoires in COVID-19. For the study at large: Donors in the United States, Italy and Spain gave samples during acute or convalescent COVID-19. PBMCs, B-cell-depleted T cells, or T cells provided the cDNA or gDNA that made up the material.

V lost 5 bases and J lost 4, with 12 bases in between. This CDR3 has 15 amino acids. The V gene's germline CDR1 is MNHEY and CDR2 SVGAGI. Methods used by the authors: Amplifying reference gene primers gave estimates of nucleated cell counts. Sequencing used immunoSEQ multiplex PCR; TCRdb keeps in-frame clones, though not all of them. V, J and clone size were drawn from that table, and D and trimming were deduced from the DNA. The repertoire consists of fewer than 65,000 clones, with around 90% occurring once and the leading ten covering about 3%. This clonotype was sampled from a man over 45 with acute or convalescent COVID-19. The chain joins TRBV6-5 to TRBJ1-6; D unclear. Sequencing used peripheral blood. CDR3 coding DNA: TGTGCCAGCAGTCAAAGCTCCGAGTATAATTCACCCCTCCACTTT. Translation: CASSQSSEYNSPLHF.